The TCR beta chain described here comes from a study of cytomegalovirus exposure and HLA in healthy donors. General study results and limits: A few V segments could not be told apart, such as TRBV6-2 and TRBV6-3, and were left out.

With regard to this clone: As yet, its antigen is unknown.

Germline V gene lookup returns CDR1 LGHNT and CDR2 FRNRAP. The CDR3 has 17 amino acids. V lost 5 bases to trimming and J lost 0 bases, with 17 bases between them. Vbeta (60) and Jbeta (13) primers were used in the PCR. Profiled with immunoSEQ multiplex PCR; TCRdb holds only in-frame clones, not every one. The sample has about 160,000 clones, around 81% seen once. The chain joins TRBV12-5 to TRBJ1-5; D is undetermined. This receptor was identified in a woman aged 45-65 years in good health and CMV-seronegative. The sample taken for sequencing was PBMCs. The CDR3 here is CASGLPRTGDSNQPQHF. CDR3 DNA sequence: TGTGCTAGTGGTCTTCCCCGGACTGGGGATAGCAATCAGCCCCAGCATTTT.